Described below is a single TCR beta chain sequence and its context. The sample originates from a study of blood T cells in healthy people across ages. Germline V gene sequence: CDR1 DFQATT, CDR2 SNEGSKA (reference sequence). The CDR3 consists of 14 residues. There were healthy Caucasian individuals from Russia, aged roughly 6 to 95, serving as donors. Together with a sample-barcoded 5' primer, a J-beta primer mix was included in a second PCR lasting about 7 to 11 cycles. TCRdb independently ran MiXCR on the 5' RACE reads; one entry per CDR3 protein. This sample has 1.5 million or so distinct CDR3 sequences, with roughly two fifths found just once.

V gene TRBV20-1 combines with J gene TRBJ2-7, with TRBD2 identical over 8 bases. Gene TRBJ2-5 matches the end of the DNA better, so the J call may be wrong. Sequenced material: blood. This receptor was identified in a woman aged 18-29 years in good health. DNA of the CDR3: TGCAGTGCTAGAGATCCCCTAGCGGGAGAGACCCAGTACTTC. As protein: CSARDPLAGETQYF.